The 9 T cell receptor beta chains in this list originate from one sample, sequenced in a study of shared clonotypes between healthy human individuals. The table came from immunoSEQ multiplex PCR; TCRdb's copy has only in-frame clones and leaves some out. The sample lists around 2,000,000 clones, about 93% occurring once. Naive CD8 populations comprised CD45RO-negative cells positively selected for CCR7, excluding terminally differentiated effector memory CD45RA+ cells. Specimen: naive CD8+ T cells from PBMCs. All receptors come from a young man in good health. Some clones in this sample may be carry-over from other donors' samples.

The CDR3 sequence is CASSLLGVQDEQYF. The CDR3 coding sequence is TGTGCCAGCAGTTTATTGGGGGTTCAGGACGAGCAGTACTTC. The chain joins TRBV27 to TRBJ2-7; D might be TRBD1 or TRBD2, each matching 5 bases. Per germline, CDR1 MNHEY and CDR2 SMNVEV (reference sequence). Trimming shortened V by 1 base and J by 5 bases, and 12 bases separated the two germline ends. CDR3 length: 14 amino acids.

The V call is TRBV11-2, the J call TRBJ1-2; 8 positions match TRBD1. The CDR3 loop spans 17 amino acids. Looked up from germline, CDR1 is SGHAT and CDR2 is FQNNGV. The V segment lost 4 bases and the J segment 0 bases; nucleotides outside the gene matches: 10. Written as DNA, the CDR3 is TGTGCCAGCAGCTCGCTCTTGACAGGGGCCACTAACTATGGCTACACCTTC. Encoded protein: CASSSLLTGATNYGYTF. Variable domain in full (rest from reference TRBV11-2 and TRBJ1-2): EAGVAQSPRYKIIEKRQSVAFWCNPISGHATLYWYQQILGQGPKLLIQFQNNGVVDDSQLPKDRFSAERLKGVDSTLKIQPAKLEDSAVYLCASSSLLTGATNYGYTFGSGTRLTVV.

The rearrangement joins TRBV5-1 to TRBJ2-1, with D perhaps matching TRBD2 (5 bases). CDR1 is SGHRS and CDR2 is YFSETQ in the germline V gene. CDR3 length: 13 residues. The V end lost 8 bases, the J end lost 4 bases, and 13 bases lay between the germline ends. CDR3 DNA: TGCGCCAGTAGCGTAGGCGGTTACAATGAGCAGTTCTTC. Encoded protein: CASSVGGYNEQFF.

V usage is TRBV5-6 and J usage is TRBJ1-1; the D gene is possibly TRBD1 (5 bases). This CDR3 contains 16 residues. Trimming took off 2 bases at V and 7 bases at J, with 21 bases between the two ends. Looked up from germline, CDR1 is SGHDT and CDR2 is YYEEEE. The CDR3 bases are TGTGCCAGCAGCTTCTTCCCTCAGACAGATCAGGATGAAGCTTTCTTT. It specifies CASSFFPQTDQDEAFF. Full variable domain (outside the CDR3, taken from reference TRBV5-6 and TRBJ1-1): DAGVTQSPTHLIKTRGQQVTLRCSPKSGHDTVSWYQQALGQGPQFIFQYYEEEERQRGNFPDRFSGHQFPNYSSELNVNALLLGDSALYLCASSFFPQTDQDEAFFGQGTRLTVV.

The chain recombines TRBV7-6 with TRBJ1-1; D unclear. The CDR3 totals 12 residues. The germline V gene has CDR1 SGHVS and CDR2 FNYEAQ. The CDR3 protein is CASGVGFTEAFF. Here the CDR3 DNA reads TGTGCGAGCGGGGTCGGGTTTACTGAAGCTTTCTTT.

This chain joins TRBV11-2 and TRBJ1-2; D unclear. The CDR3 has 14 amino acids. CDR1 SGHAT and CDR2 FQNNGV come from the germline V gene. V lost 2 bases and J lost 11, with 18 bases in between. In DNA, the CDR3 is TGTGCCAGCAGCTTACCCCTACGCGGCGTTGATTACACCTTC. Amino acid sequence: CASSLPLRGVDYTF.

This chain uses TRBV28 with TRBJ2-7; TRBD2 matches 7 bases. Trimming at V came to 4 bases and at J to 3 bases, leaving 6 bases not matched to a gene. This CDR3 spans 14 amino acids. CDR1 and CDR2 (germline): MDHEN, SYDVKM. The CDR3 DNA reads TGTGCCAGCAGTTCACTAGCGACTCTCTACGAGCAGTACTTC. Amino acid sequence: CASSSLATLYEQYF.

CDR3 nucleotides: TGTGCCAGCAGCCTTGTCAGGGCGGGCACCGGGGAGCTGTTTTTT. The encoded protein is CASSLVRAGTGELFF. The V gene is TRBV6-1, the J gene TRBJ2-2; D is perhaps TRBD1 or TRBD2 (5 bases each). The CDR3 length is 15 residues. V lost 6 bases to trimming and J lost 4 bases, with 15 bases between them. Looked up from germline, CDR1 is MNHNS and CDR2 is SASEGT.

The V and J genes are TRBV15 and TRBJ2-1; D possibly corresponds to TRBD2 (6 bases). The germline CDR1 and CDR2 sequences are LNHNV and YYDKDF (reference sequence). V gave up 5 bases and J gave up 5 bases, with 28 bases separating them. The CDR3 loop spans 19 amino acids. CDR3 sequence: CATSDPYVGLLAQNNEQFF. The CDR3 DNA reads TGTGCCACCAGCGACCCATACGTCGGCCTTCTAGCGCAAAACAATGAGCAGTTCTTC.